This entry is about one T cell receptor beta chain. Its antigen remains unknown. This CDR3 has 14 residues. Germline-derived CDR1 and CDR2 are SSHAT and FNYEAQ (reference sequence). Trimming removed 1 base at V and 9 bases at J, with 13 bases between. Every TCR beta cDNA library bore unique molecular identifiers. A single record per CDR3 protein comes from TCRdb applying MiXCR to the PCR reads. The sample lists more than 350,000 distinct CDR3 sequences; 39% were seen once. The data originate from a study of post-analysis software for immune sequencing data. As for the study in general: Recorded subtypes: relapsing-remitting, secondary progressive, progressive-relapsing; some patients unannotated.

Whole-study findings and limits: TRBV5-6, TRBV5-1 and TRBV20-1 were among a few TRBV segments more frequent in patients than controls. Diversity measured as normalized Chao1 was significantly lower in multiple sclerosis patients than in controls.

The sequence derives from a girl aged 2-10 years with multiple sclerosis. This chain connects TRBV7-7 to TRBJ2-1, with D perhaps matching TRBD1 or TRBD2 (6 bases each). The sample consisted of blood. For the CDR3, the DNA is TGTGCCAGCAGCTTAGAGGGGGGTCTTGGTGAGCAGTTCTTC. This sequence encodes CASSLEGGLGEQFF.